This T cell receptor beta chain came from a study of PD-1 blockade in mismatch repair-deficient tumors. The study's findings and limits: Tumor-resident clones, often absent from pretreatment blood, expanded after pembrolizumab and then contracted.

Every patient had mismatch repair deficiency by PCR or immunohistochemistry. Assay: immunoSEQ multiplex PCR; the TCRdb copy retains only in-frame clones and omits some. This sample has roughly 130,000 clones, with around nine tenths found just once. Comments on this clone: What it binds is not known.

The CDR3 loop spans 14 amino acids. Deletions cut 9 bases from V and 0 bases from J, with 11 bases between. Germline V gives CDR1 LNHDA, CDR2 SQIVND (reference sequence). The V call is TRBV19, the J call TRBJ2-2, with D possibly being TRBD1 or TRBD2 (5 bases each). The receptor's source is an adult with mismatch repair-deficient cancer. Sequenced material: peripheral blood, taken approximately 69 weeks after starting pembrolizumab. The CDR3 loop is CASDGTANTGELFF. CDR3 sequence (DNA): TGTGCCAGCGACGGGACGGCGAACACCGGGGAGCTGTTTTTT. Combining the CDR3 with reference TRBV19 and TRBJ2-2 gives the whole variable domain DGGITQSPKYLFRKEGQNVTLSCEQNLNHDAMYWYRQDPGQGLRLIYYSQIVNDFQKGDIAEGYSVSREKKESFPLTVTSAQKNPTAFYLCASDGTANTGELFFGEGSRLTVL.